This T cell receptor (beta chain) was profiled in a study of Ad26.COV2.S vaccination and SARS-CoV-2 variants. Looking at the study overall: Donor had been placed in the Ad26.COV2.S arm of the COV1001 trial.

As to treatment: 15 to 20 received Ad26.COV2.S at low or high dose, single or two shots; 5 received placebo; per-sample allocation not given. Sampling took place 63 days after the first vaccine or placebo injection. V was pared by 8 bases and J by 2 bases, with 6 bases between. In germline, CDR1 is MNHEY, CDR2 SMNVEV (reference sequence). CDR3 length: 11 residues. Measured with immunoSEQ multiplex PCR; TCRdb has only the in-frame clones, and not every one. The sample shows about 400,000 clones, roughly 90% of them seen only once. This clonotype was obtained from a person aged 18-65 years who received the Ad26.COV2.S COVID-19 vaccine or a placebo. Sequences were derived from peripheral blood, sampled in a trial of Ad26.COV2.S vaccine versus placebo. J is TRBJ1-2 and V is TRBV27, with D perhaps matching TRBD1 (6 bases). CDR3 coding DNA: TGTGCCAGCGGACAGAACTATGGCTACACCTTC. Translated: CASGQNYGYTF.